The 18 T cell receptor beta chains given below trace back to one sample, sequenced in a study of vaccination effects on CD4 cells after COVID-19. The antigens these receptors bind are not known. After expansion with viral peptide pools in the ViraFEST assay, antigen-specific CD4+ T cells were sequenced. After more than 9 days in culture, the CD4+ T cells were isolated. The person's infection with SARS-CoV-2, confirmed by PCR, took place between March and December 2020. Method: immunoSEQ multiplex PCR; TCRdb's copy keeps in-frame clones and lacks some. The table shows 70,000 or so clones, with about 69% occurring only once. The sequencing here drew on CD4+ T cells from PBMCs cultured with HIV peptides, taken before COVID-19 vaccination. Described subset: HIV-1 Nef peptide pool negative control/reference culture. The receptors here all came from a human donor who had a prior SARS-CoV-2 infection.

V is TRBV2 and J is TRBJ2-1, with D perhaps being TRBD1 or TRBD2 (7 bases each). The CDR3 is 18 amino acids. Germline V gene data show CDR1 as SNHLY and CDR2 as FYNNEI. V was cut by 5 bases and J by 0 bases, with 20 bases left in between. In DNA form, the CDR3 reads TGTGCCAGCAGTCCCAGGGGAGGGGGCGTTAGCTCCTACAATGAGCAGTTCTTC. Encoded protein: CASSPRGGGVSSYNEQFF.

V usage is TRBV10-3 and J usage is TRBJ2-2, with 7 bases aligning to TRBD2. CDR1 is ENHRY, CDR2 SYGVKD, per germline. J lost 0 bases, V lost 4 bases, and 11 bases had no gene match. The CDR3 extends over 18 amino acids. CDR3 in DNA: TGTGCCATCAGTGTCCCCCAAACTAGCGCACCGAACACCGGGGAGCTGTTTTTT. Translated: CAISVPQTSAPNTGELFF.

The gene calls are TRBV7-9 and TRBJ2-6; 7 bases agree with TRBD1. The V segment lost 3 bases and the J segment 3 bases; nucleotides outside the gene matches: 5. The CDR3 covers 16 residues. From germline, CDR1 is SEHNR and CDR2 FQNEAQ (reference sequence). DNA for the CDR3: TGTGCCAGCAGCTTGACAGGGAGACGTGGGGCCAACGTCCTGACTTTC. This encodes CASSLTGRRGANVLTF.

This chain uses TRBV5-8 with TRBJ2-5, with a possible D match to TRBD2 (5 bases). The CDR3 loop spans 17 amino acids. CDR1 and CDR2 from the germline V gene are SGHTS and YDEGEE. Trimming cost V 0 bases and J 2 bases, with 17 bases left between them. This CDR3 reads CASSLAGWSGKQETQYF. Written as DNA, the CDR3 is TGTGCCAGCAGCTTGGCCGGGTGGTCGGGGAAGCAAGAGACCCAGTACTTC.

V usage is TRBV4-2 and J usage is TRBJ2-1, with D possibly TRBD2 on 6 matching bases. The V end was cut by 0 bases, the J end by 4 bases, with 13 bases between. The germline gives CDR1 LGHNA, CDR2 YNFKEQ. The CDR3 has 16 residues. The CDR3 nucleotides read TGTGCCAGCAGCCAAGAACCCGGGGGAGGTTACAATGAGCAGTTCTTC. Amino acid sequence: CASSQEPGGGYNEQFF.

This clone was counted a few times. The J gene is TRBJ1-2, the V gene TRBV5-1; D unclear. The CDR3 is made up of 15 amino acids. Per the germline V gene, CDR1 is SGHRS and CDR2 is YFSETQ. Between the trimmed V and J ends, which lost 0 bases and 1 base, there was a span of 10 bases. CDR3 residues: CASSLVPGSNYGYTF. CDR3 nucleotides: TGCGCCAGCAGCTTGGTTCCGGGGAGTAACTATGGCTACACCTTC. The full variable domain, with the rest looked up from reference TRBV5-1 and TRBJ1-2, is KAGVTQTPRYLIKTRGQQVTLSCSPISGHRSVSWYQQTPGQGLQFLFEYFSETQRNKGNFPGRFSGRQFSNSRSEMNVSTLELGDSALYLCASSLVPGSNYGYTFGSGTRLTVV.

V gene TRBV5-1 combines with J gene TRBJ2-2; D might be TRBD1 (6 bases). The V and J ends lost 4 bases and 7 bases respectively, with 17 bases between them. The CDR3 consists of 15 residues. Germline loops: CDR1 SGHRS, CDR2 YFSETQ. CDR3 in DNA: TGCGCCAGCAGCCCACAGGGTTCGGTAGGCGGGGAGCTGTTTTTT. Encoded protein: CASSPQGSVGGELFF.

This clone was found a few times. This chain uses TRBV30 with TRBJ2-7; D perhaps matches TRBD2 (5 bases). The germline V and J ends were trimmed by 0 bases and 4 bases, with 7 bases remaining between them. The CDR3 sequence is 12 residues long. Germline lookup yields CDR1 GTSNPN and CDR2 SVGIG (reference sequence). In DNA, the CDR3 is TGTGCCTGGAGTGTACGCGGGTACGAGCAGTACTTC. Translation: CAWSVRGYEQYF.

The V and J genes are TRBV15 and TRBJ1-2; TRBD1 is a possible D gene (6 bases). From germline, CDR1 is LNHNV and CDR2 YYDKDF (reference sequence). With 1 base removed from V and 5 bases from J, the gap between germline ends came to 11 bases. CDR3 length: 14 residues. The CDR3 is CATSRGPGTYGYTF. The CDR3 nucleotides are TGTGCCACCAGCAGAGGGCCGGGGACATATGGCTACACCTTC.

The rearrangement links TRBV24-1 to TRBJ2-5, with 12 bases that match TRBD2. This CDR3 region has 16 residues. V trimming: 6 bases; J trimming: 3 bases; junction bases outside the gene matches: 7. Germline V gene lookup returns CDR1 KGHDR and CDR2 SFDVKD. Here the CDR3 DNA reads TGTGCCACCAGTACTACTAGCGGGGGGAATAAAGAGACCCAGTACTTC. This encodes CATSTTSGGNKETQYF.

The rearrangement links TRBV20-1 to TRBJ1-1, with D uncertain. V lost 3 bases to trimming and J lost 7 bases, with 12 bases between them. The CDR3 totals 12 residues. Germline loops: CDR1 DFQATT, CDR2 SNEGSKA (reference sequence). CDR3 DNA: TGCAGTGCTAGTAATGGGAGGAATGAAGCTTTCTTT. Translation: CSASNGRNEAFF.

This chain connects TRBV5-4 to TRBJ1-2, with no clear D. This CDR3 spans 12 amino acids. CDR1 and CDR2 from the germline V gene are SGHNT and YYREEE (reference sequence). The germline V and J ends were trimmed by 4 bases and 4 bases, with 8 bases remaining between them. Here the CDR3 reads CASSPDSYGYTF. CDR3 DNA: TGTGCCAGCAGCCCGGACTCCTATGGCTACACCTTC.

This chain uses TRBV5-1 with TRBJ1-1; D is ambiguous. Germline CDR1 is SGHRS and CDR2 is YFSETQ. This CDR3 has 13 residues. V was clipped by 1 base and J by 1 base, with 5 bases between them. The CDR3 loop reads CASSLRGNTEAFF. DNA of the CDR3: TGCGCCAGCAGCTTGCGCGGGAACACTGAAGCTTTCTTT.

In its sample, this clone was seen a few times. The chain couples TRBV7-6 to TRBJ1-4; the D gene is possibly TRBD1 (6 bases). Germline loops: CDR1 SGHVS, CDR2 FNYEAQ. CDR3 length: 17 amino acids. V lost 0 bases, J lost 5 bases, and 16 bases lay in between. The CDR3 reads CASSLAHPGQRNEKLFF. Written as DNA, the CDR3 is TGTGCCAGCAGCTTAGCGCACCCGGGACAAAGAAATGAAAAACTGTTTTTT.

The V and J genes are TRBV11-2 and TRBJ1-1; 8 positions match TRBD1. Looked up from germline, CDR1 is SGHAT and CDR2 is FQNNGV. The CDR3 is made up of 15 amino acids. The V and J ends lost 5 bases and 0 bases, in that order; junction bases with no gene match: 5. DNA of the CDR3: TGTGCCAGCAGCCAAGGACAGGGATTGAACACTGAAGCTTTCTTT. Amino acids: CASSQGQGLNTEAFF.

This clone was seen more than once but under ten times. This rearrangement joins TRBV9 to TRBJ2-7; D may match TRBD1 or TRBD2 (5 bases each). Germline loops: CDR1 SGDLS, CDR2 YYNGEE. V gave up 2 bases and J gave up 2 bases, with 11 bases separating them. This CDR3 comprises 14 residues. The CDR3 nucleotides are TGTGCCAGCAGCGTCGGGACGTCTCCCTACGAGCAGTACTTC. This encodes CASSVGTSPYEQYF.

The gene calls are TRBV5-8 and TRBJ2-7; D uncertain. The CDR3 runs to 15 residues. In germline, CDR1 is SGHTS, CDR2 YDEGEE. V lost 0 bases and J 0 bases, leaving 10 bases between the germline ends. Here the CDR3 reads CASSLVGYFSYEQYF. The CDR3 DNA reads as TGTGCCAGCAGCTTGGTAGGGTACTTCTCCTACGAGCAGTACTTC.

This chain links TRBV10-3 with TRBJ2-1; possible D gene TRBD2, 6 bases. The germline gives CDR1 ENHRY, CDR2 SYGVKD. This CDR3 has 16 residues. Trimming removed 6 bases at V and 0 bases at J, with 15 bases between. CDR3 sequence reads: CAIRGSSASSYNEQFF. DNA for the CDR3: TGTGCCATCAGGGGGTCTAGCGCGAGCTCCTACAATGAGCAGTTCTTC.